This entry lists 8 T cell receptor beta chains sequenced from one sample in a study of blood T cells in healthy people across ages. Combining a sample-barcoded 5' primer with a J-beta primer mix, a second PCR ran for about 7 to 11 cycles. TCRdb reprocessed the 5' RACE reads via MiXCR and lists one record per CDR3 protein. The table shows roughly 700,000 distinct CDR3 sequences, with about 30% occurring only once. Sequencing was carried out using blood. Source of these receptors: a woman older than 75 in good health.

This clonotype was observed a handful of times. The J gene is TRBJ1-1, the V gene TRBV28; D might be TRBD1 (6 bases). The CDR3 length is 15 residues. CDR1 is MDHEN and CDR2 is SYDVKM in the germline V gene. V lost 5 bases and J 1 base, leaving 14 bases between the germline ends. The CDR3 bases are TGTGCCAGCAGTGGGCAGGGGACTCGGAACACTGAAGCTTTCTTT. Translation gives CASSGQGTRNTEAFF.

The sample holds a few counts of this clonotype. The rearrangement links TRBV5-1 to TRBJ2-1; a possible D gene is TRBD2 (7 bases). Looked up from germline, CDR1 is SGHRS and CDR2 is YFSETQ. This CDR3 has 15 amino acids. The V end was cut by 3 bases, the J end by 6 bases, with 16 bases between. CDR3 bases: TGCGCCAGCAGCTCGCGGGGGATAGGGGGCAATGAGCAGTTCTTC. The encoded protein is CASSSRGIGGNEQFF.

V and J are TRBV7-2 and TRBJ1-2; no clear D gene. Germline loops: CDR1 SGHTA, CDR2 FQGNSA. The CDR3 covers 16 residues. The V end lost 5 bases, the J end lost 1 base, and 17 bases lay between the germline ends. The CDR3 DNA reads TGTGCCAGCAGCCCGTGGAGGGTCACCCTTAACTATGGCTACACCTTC. Protein sequence: CASSPWRVTLNYGYTF. Variable domain in full (rest from reference TRBV7-2 and TRBJ1-2): GAGVSQSPSNKVTEKGKDVELRCDPISGHTALYWYRQSLGQGLEFLIYFQGNSAPDKSGLPSDRFSAERTGGSVSTLTIQRTQQEDSAVYLCASSPWRVTLNYGYTFGSGTRLTVV.

This chain uses TRBV11-1 with TRBJ2-7; unclear D gene. Germline-derived CDR1 and CDR2 are SGHAT and FQDESV (reference sequence). The V end lost 5 bases, the J end lost 4 bases, and 15 bases lay between the germline ends. The CDR3 loop spans 14 amino acids. The CDR3 loop reads CASSPPGLTYEQYF. The CDR3 coding sequence is TGTGCCAGCAGCCCGCCGGGTCTCACTTACGAGCAGTACTTC. Drawing the rest from reference TRBV11-1 and TRBJ2-7, the complete variable domain is EAEVAQSPRYKITEKSQAVAFWCDPISGHATLYWYRQILGQGPELLVQFQDESVVDDSQLPKDRFSAERLKGVDSTLKIQPAELGDSAMYLCASSPPGLTYEQYFGPGTRLTVT.

This clonotype has more than one count but fewer than ten. The chain uses TRBV4-1 and TRBJ1-1, with TRBD1 as a possible D gene (6 bases). The germline V and J ends were trimmed by 7 bases and 6 bases, with 18 bases remaining between them. Germline assignment: CDR1 MGHRA and CDR2 YSYEKL. This CDR3 comprises 14 residues. The CDR3 is CASKDREGGPEAFF. In DNA, the CDR3 is TGCGCCAGCAAGGATCGCGAGGGGGGCCCTGAAGCTTTCTTT.

The rearrangement uses TRBV5-1 and TRBJ1-1; 9 nucleotides line up with TRBD1. Germline values: CDR1 SGHRS, CDR2 YFSETQ. The length of the CDR3 is 16 residues. Trimming removed 4 bases from V and 4 bases from J; junction bases left unmatched: 11. The CDR3 sequence is CASSPGDRVDITEAFF. CDR3 nucleotides: TGCGCCAGCAGCCCGGGGGACAGGGTGGACATCACTGAAGCTTTCTTT.

This clonotype was found many times. This chain joins TRBV29-1 and TRBJ2-3; no definite D call. CDR1 is SQVTM, CDR2 ANQGSEA, per germline. The CDR3 consists of 11 residues. With 7 bases removed from V and 6 bases from J, the gap between germline ends came to 11 bases. The DNA of the CDR3 is TGCAGCGGGAAATCCGGCGATACGCAGTATTTT. Residues: CSGKSGDTQYF.

About this clonotype: Possible read error: a much larger clone is one base away. The V gene is TRBV6-1, the J gene TRBJ2-3; TRBD1 aligns across 8 bases. This CDR3 has 15 residues. Per germline, CDR1 MNHNS and CDR2 SASEGT. This chain's CDR3 is CPSSGYRGGTDTQYF. CDR3 nucleotide sequence: TGTCCCAGCAGTGGATACAGGGGGGGCACAGATACGCAGTATTTT.